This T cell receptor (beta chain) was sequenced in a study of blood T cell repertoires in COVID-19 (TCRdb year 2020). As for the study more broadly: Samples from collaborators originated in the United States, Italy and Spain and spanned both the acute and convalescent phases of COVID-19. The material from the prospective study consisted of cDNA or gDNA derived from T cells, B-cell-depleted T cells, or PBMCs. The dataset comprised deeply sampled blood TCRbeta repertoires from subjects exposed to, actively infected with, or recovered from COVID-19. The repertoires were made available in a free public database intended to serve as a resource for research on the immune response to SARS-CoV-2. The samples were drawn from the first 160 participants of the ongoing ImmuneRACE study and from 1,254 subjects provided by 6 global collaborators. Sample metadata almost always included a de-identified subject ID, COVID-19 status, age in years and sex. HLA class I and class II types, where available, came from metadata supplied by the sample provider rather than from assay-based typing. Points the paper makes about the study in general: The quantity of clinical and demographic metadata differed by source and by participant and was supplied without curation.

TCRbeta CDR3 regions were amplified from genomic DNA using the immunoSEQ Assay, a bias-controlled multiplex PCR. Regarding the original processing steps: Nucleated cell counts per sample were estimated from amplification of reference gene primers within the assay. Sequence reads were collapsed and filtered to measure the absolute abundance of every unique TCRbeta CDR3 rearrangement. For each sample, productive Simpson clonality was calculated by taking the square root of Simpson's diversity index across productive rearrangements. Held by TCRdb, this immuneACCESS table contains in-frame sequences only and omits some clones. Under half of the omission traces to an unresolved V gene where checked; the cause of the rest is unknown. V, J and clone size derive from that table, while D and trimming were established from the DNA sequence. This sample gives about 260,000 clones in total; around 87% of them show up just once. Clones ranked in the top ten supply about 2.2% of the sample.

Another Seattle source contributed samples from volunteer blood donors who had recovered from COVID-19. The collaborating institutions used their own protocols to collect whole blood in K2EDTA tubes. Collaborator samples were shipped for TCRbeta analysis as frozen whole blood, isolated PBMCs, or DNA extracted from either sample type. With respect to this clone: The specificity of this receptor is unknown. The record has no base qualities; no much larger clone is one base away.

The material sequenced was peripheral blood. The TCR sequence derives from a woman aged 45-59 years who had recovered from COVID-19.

The CDR3 loop reads CASSSGQYTEAFF. The nucleotide sequence is given as TGTGCCAGCAGCTCAGGACAATACACTGAAGCTTTCTTT. The chain is assembled from TRBV9 and TRBJ1-1; possibly the D gene is TRBD1, per 5 matching bases. The CDR3 numbers 13 residues from cysteine through phenylalanine. The sequence is cut down to CDR3 DNA, 39 bases in frame from base 1. V and J are truncated by 4 bases and 3 bases respectively, leaving an intervening sequence of 10 bases. CDR1 and CDR2 (SGDLS, YYNGEE) derive from the germline V gene.